These T cell receptor beta chains were read from a single sample in a study of neoadjuvant anti-PD-1 for oral cavity cancer. Produced via immunoSEQ multiplex PCR; TCRdb's table is partial and in-frame only. The data contain 37,000 or so clones, about 36% of them singletons. This sample comprised tumor tissue, obtained after nivolumab (anti-PD-1) treatment. The origin of the receptors is a person between 35 and 79 years old with oral cavity squamous cell carcinoma. The CDR3 runs from the conserved cysteine through the conserved F or W. Fields, in order: D gene, clone size, V gene, J gene, CDR3 protein, CDR3 DNA. A D gene is named only where the DNA matches it firmly. Clone size appears in some rows only: once, few, many, or a class for an expanded clone.

d_call: NA
clone_size: NA
v_call: TRBV2
j_call: TRBJ1-2
cdr3_aa: CASSERQVYGYTF
cdr3_nt: TGTGCCAGCAGTGAACGGCAGGTCTATGGCTACACCTTC

d_call: NA
clone_size: NA
v_call: TRBV9
j_call: TRBJ2-3
cdr3_aa: CASSVSTDTQYF
cdr3_nt: TGTGCCAGCAGCGTTAGCACAGATACGCAGTATTTT

d_call: TRBD1
clone_size: once
v_call: TRBV29-1
j_call: TRBJ1-3
cdr3_aa: CSVGGYRGSGNTIYF
cdr3_nt: TGCAGCGTTGGGGGATACAGGGGCTCTGGAAACACCATATATTTT

d_call: NA
clone_size: NA
v_call: TRBV16
j_call: TRBJ1-6
cdr3_aa: CASSRRWSPLHF
cdr3_nt: TGTGCCAGCAGCCGGAGATGGTCACCCCTCCACTTT

d_call: NA
clone_size: NA
v_call: TRBV9
j_call: TRBJ2-5
cdr3_aa: CASSVGAETQYF
cdr3_nt: TGTGCCAGCAGCGTGGGGGCAGAGACCCAGTACTTC

d_call: NA
clone_size: NA
v_call: TRBV6-5
j_call: TRBJ2-7
cdr3_aa: CASSYSGHRSYEQYF
cdr3_nt: TGTGCCAGCAGTTACTCGGGACACCGATCCTACGAGCAGTACTTC

d_call: NA
clone_size: few
v_call: TRBV27
j_call: TRBJ2-1
cdr3_aa: CASSPANRVLVEQFF
cdr3_nt: TGTGCCAGCAGTCCCGCGAACAGGGTTCTGGTTGAGCAGTTCTTC

d_call: NA
clone_size: many
v_call: TRBV6-5
j_call: TRBJ1-1
cdr3_aa: CASSWIGGRGRTEAFF
cdr3_nt: TGTGCCAGCAGTTGGATAGGGGGACGGGGGCGGACTGAAGCTTTCTTT

d_call: NA
clone_size: NA
v_call: TRBV5-6
j_call: TRBJ2-2
cdr3_aa: CASTSIPDTGELFF
cdr3_nt: TGTGCCAGCACCTCAATTCCAGACACCGGGGAGCTGTTTTTT

d_call: TRBD1
clone_size: many
v_call: TRBV7-9
j_call: TRBJ1-1
cdr3_aa: CASSPDRVWTEAFF
cdr3_nt: TGTGCCAGCAGCCCAGACAGGGTATGGACTGAAGCTTTCTTT

d_call: TRBD1
clone_size: NA
v_call: TRBV6-5
j_call: TRBJ1-5
cdr3_aa: CASSSQGVNQPQHF
cdr3_nt: TGTGCCAGCAGTTCGCAGGGGGTAAATCAGCCCCAGCATTTT

d_call: NA
clone_size: NA
v_call: TRBV4-1
j_call: TRBJ2-4
cdr3_aa: CASSQDWQGITKNIQYF
cdr3_nt: TGCGCCAGCAGCCAAGATTGGCAGGGCATAACCAAAAACATTCAGTACTTC

d_call: NA
clone_size: NA
v_call: TRBV6-4
j_call: TRBJ2-6
cdr3_aa: CASSEGRSSGANVLTF
cdr3_nt: TGTGCCAGCAGTGAGGGTAGGAGCTCTGGGGCCAACGTCCTGACTTTC

d_call: NA
clone_size: few
v_call: TRBV6-5
j_call: TRBJ2-7
cdr3_aa: CASSRGYEQYF
cdr3_nt: TGTGCCAGCAGCCGGGGCTACGAGCAGTACTTC

d_call: TRBD1
clone_size: NA
v_call: TRBV2
j_call: TRBJ2-5
cdr3_aa: CASREDRVGETQYF
cdr3_nt: TGTGCCAGCAGGGAGGACAGGGTAGGGGAGACCCAGTACTTC

d_call: NA
clone_size: NA
v_call: TRBV19
j_call: TRBJ1-5
cdr3_aa: CASSMESRGNQPQHF
cdr3_nt: TGTGCCAGTAGTATGGAATCCCGGGGAAATCAGCCCCAGCATTTT

d_call: NA
clone_size: NA
v_call: TRBV19
j_call: TRBJ2-3
cdr3_aa: CASSTTMSTDTQYF
cdr3_nt: TGTGCCAGTAGTACCACCATGAGCACAGATACGCAGTATTTT

d_call: NA
clone_size: NA
v_call: TRBV7-2
j_call: TRBJ1-1
cdr3_aa: CASSLQDMNTEAFF
cdr3_nt: TGTGCCAGCAGCTTACAGGATATGAACACTGAAGCTTTCTTT

d_call: NA
clone_size: NA
v_call: TRBV6-1
j_call: TRBJ2-7
cdr3_aa: CASSFQTGTYEQYF
cdr3_nt: TGTGCCAGCAGTTTCCAGACAGGTACCTACGAGCAGTACTTC

d_call: TRBD2
clone_size: few
v_call: TRBV18
j_call: TRBJ2-1
cdr3_aa: CASSPPQRGGSEQFF
cdr3_nt: TGTGCCAGCTCACCACCCCAGCGGGGGGGCAGTGAGCAGTTCTTC

d_call: NA
clone_size: few
v_call: TRBV28
j_call: TRBJ1-1
cdr3_aa: CASSLVRLNTEAFF
cdr3_nt: TGTGCCAGCAGTTTGGTCAGGTTGAACACTGAAGCTTTCTTT

d_call: NA
clone_size: NA
v_call: TRBV28
j_call: TRBJ1-5
cdr3_aa: CASSLMRGANHQPQHF
cdr3_nt: TGTGCCAGCAGTCTGATGCGGGGGGCCAACCATCAGCCCCAGCATTTT

d_call: NA
clone_size: NA
v_call: TRBV4-1
j_call: TRBJ2-6
cdr3_aa: CASSQRIRPGSGANVLTF
cdr3_nt: TGCGCCAGCAGCCAAAGAATAAGGCCTGGATCTGGGGCCAACGTCCTGACTTTC